These 30 T cell receptor beta chains share one sample of origin, sequenced in a study of blood T cell repertoires in COVID-19. Profiling relied on immunoSEQ multiplex PCR, and the TCRdb table lists in-frame clones only, not all of them. Here the sample spans 300,000 to 400,000 clones, under 90% being singletons. Sequencing was performed on peripheral blood. These receptors were obtained from a woman in her twenties or thirties with COVID-19, enrolled during active disease.

This chain connects TRBV7-9 to TRBJ1-2, with 7 bases identical to TRBD1. V shed 8 bases, J shed 5 bases, and the junction held 11 bases outside the gene matches. Germline CDR1 SEHNR, CDR2 FQNEAQ (reference sequence). This CDR3 is 14 amino acids long. The CDR3 here is CASLTGTVGYGYTF. The CDR3 DNA is TGTGCCAGCCTTACCGGGACAGTAGGGTATGGCTACACCTTC.

This sequence joins TRBV28 and TRBJ2-7; 8 nucleotides match TRBD1. V dropped 3 bases and J dropped 6; count of bases not matched to a gene: 10. CDR1 is MDHEN, CDR2 SYDVKM, per germline. The CDR3 spans 15 residues. CDR3 amino acids: CASSFSDRGASEQYF. The CDR3 DNA sequence: TGTGCCAGCAGTTTTAGCGACAGGGGAGCTAGCGAGCAGTACTTC.

The chain couples TRBV4-1 to TRBJ1-5; D may be TRBD1 (6 bases). V lost 5 bases to trimming and J lost 7 bases, with 18 bases between them. The CDR3 length is 15 residues. The V gene's germline CDR1 is MGHRA and CDR2 YSYEKL. CDR3: CASSREGDSRQPQHF. The CDR3 region has the DNA TGCGCCAGCAGCAGGGAGGGGGATTCGCGACAGCCCCAGCATTTT.

The rearrangement joins TRBV27 to TRBJ2-7; 14 bases map to TRBD2. With 0 bases clipped from V and 0 bases from J, the junction kept 10 bases outside the gene matches. CDR3 length equals 20 residues. Germline V gives CDR1 MNHEY, CDR2 SMNVEV (reference sequence). CDR3 in DNA: TGTGCCAGCAGTTTATCGGGCCCTCGACTAGCGGGAGGGTCCTCCTACGAGCAGTACTTC. As protein: CASSLSGPRLAGGSSYEQYF.

The rearrangement links TRBV6-5 to TRBJ2-7, with D perhaps matching TRBD2 (6 bases). V lost 6 bases and J 0 bases, leaving 9 bases between the germline ends. Germline V gene lookup returns CDR1 MNHEY and CDR2 SVGAGI. This CDR3 is 13 amino acids long. The CDR3 DNA reads TGTGCCAGCAGACCAGCGGGCTCCTACGAGCAGTACTTC. Amino acids: CASRPAGSYEQYF.

The chain carries TRBV6-5 and TRBJ2-7; 8 positions match TRBD2. Germline V CDR1 and CDR2: MNHEY, SVGAGI. The CDR3 has 13 residues. Trimming at V came to 6 bases and at J to 6 bases, leaving 7 bases not matched to a gene. This CDR3 reads CASSAGLDIEQYF. The CDR3 DNA is TGTGCCAGCAGCGCGGGACTAGATATCGAGCAGTACTTC.

This clone was observed a single time. The CDR3 sequence: CASSTGTGKYYEQYF. The CDR3 DNA is TGTGCCAGCAGCACCGGGACAGGGAAATATTACGAGCAGTACTTC. The J gene is TRBJ2-7, the V gene TRBV5-6, with 9 bases lining up with TRBD1. CDR3 length: 15 amino acids. Germline CDR1 is SGHDT and CDR2 is YYEEEE. J was trimmed by 4 bases and V by 4 bases; bases with no gene match: 9.

The chain uses TRBV9 and TRBJ2-1; D may be TRBD2 (5 bases). The V gene lost 0 bases and the J gene lost 6 bases, with 10 bases spanning the gap. CDR3 size: 14 residues. The germline V gene has CDR1 SGDLS and CDR2 YYNGEE. The chain's CDR3 is CASSVGPGINEQFF. The CDR3 coding sequence is TGTGCCAGCAGCGTAGGACCCGGGATCAATGAGCAGTTCTTC.

The chain links TRBV2 to TRBJ2-2, with TRBD2 matching over 7 bases. The CDR3 is 15 residues long. Germline V gene sequence: CDR1 SNHLY, CDR2 FYNNEI. V lost 11 bases and J lost 1; bases outside the gene matches: 10. CDR3 DNA sequence: TGTGCCGTTGGAGGGCTAGCGGAGAACACCGGGGAGCTGTTTTTT. As protein: CAVGGLAENTGELFF.

The chain recombines TRBV14 with TRBJ2-7; TRBD1 is a possible D gene (6 bases). Germline V gene data show CDR1 as SGHDN and CDR2 as FVKESK. This CDR3 contains 16 residues. With 6 bases removed from V and 0 bases from J, the gap between germline ends came to 18 bases. CDR3 protein: CASRGAQQGFSYEQYF. DNA for the CDR3: TGTGCCAGCAGGGGGGCCCAACAGGGATTCTCCTACGAGCAGTACTTC.

CDR3 residues: CASSNLPGQPQHF. The CDR3 DNA follows: TGTGCCAGCAGCAATCTTCCGGGGCAGCCCCAGCATTTT. This chain links TRBV3-1 (or the pseudogene TRBV3-2) with TRBJ1-5; D not resolved. This CDR3 comprises 13 residues. V lost 5 bases and J 7 bases, leaving 12 bases between the germline ends. Per the germline V gene, CDR1 is LGHDT and CDR2 is YNNKEL (reference sequence).

This chain connects TRBV19 to TRBJ2-3; 8 nucleotides agree with TRBD2. The length of the CDR3 is 16 residues. Germline V CDR1 and CDR2: LNHDA, SQIVND (reference sequence). The trim removed 7 bases at V and 2 bases at J, leaving 11 bases unmatched. The CDR3 loop reads CASKTSGLRLTDTQYF. For the CDR3, the DNA is TGTGCCAGTAAAACTAGCGGACTACGTCTCACAGATACGCAGTATTTT.

The gene calls are TRBV7-8 and TRBJ1-1, with 7 bases that match TRBD1. The V gene end was trimmed by 5 bases and the J gene end by 0 bases; junction bases not matched to a gene: 3. Germline V CDR1 and CDR2: SGHVS, FQNEAQ. CDR3 size: 14 residues. The CDR3 nucleotides read TGTGCCAGCAGCAAACAGGGGATGAACACTGAAGCTTTCTTT. This gives the protein CASSKQGMNTEAFF. Based on the CDR3 plus reference TRBV7-8 and TRBJ1-1, the full variable domain is GAGVSQSPRYKVAKRGQDVALRCDPISGHVSLFWYQQALGQGPEFLTYFQNEAQLDKSGLPSDRFFAERPEGSVSTLKIQRTQQEDSAVYLCASSKQGMNTEAFFGQGTRLTVV.

The chain uses TRBV7-9 and TRBJ1-2; D perhaps matches TRBD1 (5 bases). This CDR3 is built from 14 residues. Per germline, CDR1 SEHNR and CDR2 FQNEAQ (reference sequence). Trimming left V 1 base short and J 1 base short, with 7 bases between. The CDR3 DNA follows: TGTGCCAGCAGCTTAGTACAGGTTAACTATGGCTACACCTTC. Protein: CASSLVQVNYGYTF.

The chain is built from TRBV15 and TRBJ2-2; the match to TRBD1 covers 7 bases. CDR1 is LNHNV and CDR2 is YYDKDF in the germline V gene (reference sequence). Trimming took 0 bases from V and 0 from J; bases not matched to a gene: 10. CDR3 length: 19 residues. The CDR3 loop reads CATSRDLYRGDTNTGELFF. The CDR3 DNA reads as TGTGCCACCAGCAGAGATCTATACAGGGGTGACACGAACACCGGGGAGCTGTTTTTT.

The genes are TRBV21-1 and TRBJ1-2; TRBD1, the table's D call, lacks a check against the DNA. TRBV21-1 is deemed a pseudogene. This CDR3 has 12 residues. The CDR3 spells CARRQDPYGYTF. DNA for the CDR3: TGTGCCAGAAGACAGGACCCCTATGGCTACACCTTC.

This chain links TRBV11-2 with TRBJ2-3; 10 positions agree with TRBD2. The V gene's germline CDR1 is SGHAT and CDR2 FQNNGV. The CDR3 is 15 residues long. J lost 3 bases, V lost 2 bases, and 2 bases had no gene match. The CDR3, as DNA: TGTGCCAGCAGCTTACTAGCGGGAGCGACAGATACGCAGTATTTT. Its protein product is CASSLLAGATDTQYF.

This clone was detected a few times. The V call is TRBV19, the J call TRBJ2-6, with D possibly matching TRBD1 (6 bases). The CDR3 is 15 residues long. Germline V gene data show CDR1 as LNHDA and CDR2 as SQIVND (reference sequence). Trimming cost V 3 bases and J 4 bases, with 10 bases left between them. The CDR3 DNA reads TGTGCCAGTAGTATGGGGGCGCGAGGGGCCAACGTCCTGACTTTC. Its protein product is CASSMGARGANVLTF.

The genes are TRBV11-2 and TRBJ2-6; no firm D call. V lost 1 base to trimming and J lost 1 base, with 11 bases between them. This CDR3 is 17 amino acids long. CDR1 is SGHAT, CDR2 FQNNGV, per germline. CDR3: CASSLGLGVSGANVLTF. CDR3 nucleotide sequence: TGTGCCAGCAGCTTAGGATTGGGCGTTTCTGGGGCCAACGTCCTGACTTTC.

The V gene is TRBV7-9, the J gene TRBJ1-1; 8 nucleotides match TRBD1. The germline V gene has CDR1 SEHNR and CDR2 FQNEAQ (reference sequence). The CDR3 spans 14 residues. After removal of 6 bases from V and 3 bases from J, the junction contained 6 bases not matched to a gene. The CDR3: CASRMWTGHTEAFF. Here the CDR3 DNA reads TGTGCCAGCAGGATGTGGACAGGGCACACTGAAGCTTTCTTT.

The J gene is TRBJ2-7, the V gene TRBV11-2; a possible D gene is TRBD2 (6 bases). The CDR3 is 13 residues long. Looked up from germline, CDR1 is SGHAT and CDR2 is FQNNGV. The V and J ends lost 8 bases and 0 bases respectively, with 11 bases between them. The CDR3 region has the DNA TGTGCCAGCTTCGGGGGATACTCCTACGAGCAGTACTTC. Protein sequence: CASFGGYSYEQYF.

This rearrangement joins TRBV19 to TRBJ2-7; 10 bases are a match to TRBD2. The CDR3 contains 17 residues. V was pared by 5 bases and J by 4 bases, with 14 bases of the junction left unmatched. The germline V gene encodes CDR1 LNHDA and CDR2 SQIVND (reference sequence). The CDR3 loop reads CASSPKRLAGAFYEQYF. CDR3 DNA: TGTGCCAGTAGTCCAAAACGTCTAGCGGGAGCTTTTTACGAGCAGTACTTC.

The chain has TRBV19 and TRBJ2-7; perhaps TRBD1 as D (5 bases). Germline V gives CDR1 LNHDA, CDR2 SQIVND (reference sequence). The CDR3 is made up of 14 amino acids. Trimming pared 1 base from V and 3 bases from J, leaving 10 bases between. The CDR3 spells CASSIAGRDYEQYF. In DNA form, the CDR3 reads TGTGCCAGTAGTATAGCTGGCAGGGACTACGAGCAGTACTTC.

The chain links TRBV5-1 to TRBJ1-1; 8 positions agree with TRBD1. The CDR3 consists of 13 residues. The ends lost 4 bases at V and 8 bases at J; junction bases unmatched: 7. Germline CDR1 reads SGHRS; CDR2 reads YFSETQ. This CDR3 is CASSRGDRQEAFF. CDR3 sequence (DNA): TGCGCCAGCAGCAGAGGGGACAGGCAAGAAGCTTTCTTT.

J is TRBJ1-1 and V is TRBV5-1, with 8 bases lining up with TRBD1. This CDR3 region has 16 residues. Germline CDR1 SGHRS, CDR2 YFSETQ. After removal of 0 bases from V and 1 base from J, the junction contained 5 bases not matched to a gene. The CDR3 DNA is TGCGCCAGCAGCTTGGGGACAGGGTTGGGGAACACTGAAGCTTTCTTT. Its translation: CASSLGTGLGNTEAFF.

This chain uses TRBV5-6 with TRBJ2-7; 10 bases are shared with TRBD1. V shed 4 bases, J shed 9 bases, and the junction held 10 bases outside the gene matches. This CDR3 comprises 14 residues. CDR1 and CDR2 from the germline V gene are SGHDT and YYEEEE. CDR3: CASSPTGTGEAQYF. CDR3 DNA sequence: TGTGCCAGCAGCCCGACCGGGACAGGGGAAGCGCAGTACTTC. Looking up the rest from reference TRBV5-6 and TRBJ2-7 gives the full variable domain: DAGVTQSPTHLIKTRGQQVTLRCSPKSGHDTVSWYQQALGQGPQFIFQYYEEEERQRGNFPDRFSGHQFPNYSSELNVNALLLGDSALYLCASSPTGTGEAQYFGPGTRLTVT.

Written as DNA, the CDR3 is TGTGCCAGCAGCTTGGTTCCCCGGAGCGGGGCTTTCTTT. Its translation is CASSLVPRSGAFF. The rearrangement joins TRBV5-8 to TRBJ1-1, with D hard to call. Trimming removed 0 bases from V and 11 bases from J, with 14 bases in between. CDR1 and CDR2 (germline): SGHTS, YDEGEE. The CDR3 totals 13 residues.

The chain combines TRBV7-2 with TRBJ1-1; 10 nucleotides agree with TRBD1. V trimming: 2 bases; J trimming: 7 bases; junction bases outside the gene matches: 4. Germline CDR1 is SGHTA and CDR2 is FQGNSA. The CDR3 is 14 residues long. The CDR3 reads CASSLWDRGGEAFF. Written as DNA, the CDR3 is TGTGCCAGCAGCTTATGGGACAGGGGTGGTGAAGCTTTCTTT.

The V call is TRBV2, the J call TRBJ2-2; 10 bases align to TRBD2. V trimming: 4 bases; J trimming: 4 bases; junction bases outside the gene matches: 3. The CDR3 runs to 15 residues. The V gene's germline CDR1 is SNHLY and CDR2 FYNNEI. Here the CDR3 reads CASSGLAGPTGELFF. In DNA, the CDR3 is TGTGCCAGCAGTGGACTAGCGGGTCCCACCGGGGAGCTGTTTTTT.

V is TRBV7-3 and J is TRBJ1-1, with D possibly TRBD1 on 5 matching bases. This CDR3 has 14 residues. The V gene's germline CDR1 is SGHTA and CDR2 FQGTGA. Trimming left V 2 bases short and J 1 base short, with 8 bases between. CDR3: CASSLQGQNTEAFF. As DNA, the CDR3 is TGTGCCAGCAGCTTACAGGGCCAGAACACTGAAGCTTTCTTT.